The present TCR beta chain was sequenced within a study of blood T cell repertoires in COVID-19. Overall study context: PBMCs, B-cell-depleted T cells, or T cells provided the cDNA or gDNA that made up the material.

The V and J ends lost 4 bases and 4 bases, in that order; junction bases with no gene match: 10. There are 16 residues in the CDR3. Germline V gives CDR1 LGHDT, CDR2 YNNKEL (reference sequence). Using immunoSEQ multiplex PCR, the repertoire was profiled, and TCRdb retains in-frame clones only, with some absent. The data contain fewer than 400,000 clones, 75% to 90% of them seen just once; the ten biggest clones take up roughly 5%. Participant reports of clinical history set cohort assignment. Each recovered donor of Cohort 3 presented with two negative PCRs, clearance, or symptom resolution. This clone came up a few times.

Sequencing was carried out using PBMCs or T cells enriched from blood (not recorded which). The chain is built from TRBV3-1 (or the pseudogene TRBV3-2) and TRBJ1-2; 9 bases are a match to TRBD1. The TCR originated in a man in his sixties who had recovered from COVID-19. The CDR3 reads CASSPQWGQGPYGYTF. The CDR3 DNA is TGTGCCAGCAGCCCCCAGTGGGGACAGGGACCCTATGGCTACACCTTC.